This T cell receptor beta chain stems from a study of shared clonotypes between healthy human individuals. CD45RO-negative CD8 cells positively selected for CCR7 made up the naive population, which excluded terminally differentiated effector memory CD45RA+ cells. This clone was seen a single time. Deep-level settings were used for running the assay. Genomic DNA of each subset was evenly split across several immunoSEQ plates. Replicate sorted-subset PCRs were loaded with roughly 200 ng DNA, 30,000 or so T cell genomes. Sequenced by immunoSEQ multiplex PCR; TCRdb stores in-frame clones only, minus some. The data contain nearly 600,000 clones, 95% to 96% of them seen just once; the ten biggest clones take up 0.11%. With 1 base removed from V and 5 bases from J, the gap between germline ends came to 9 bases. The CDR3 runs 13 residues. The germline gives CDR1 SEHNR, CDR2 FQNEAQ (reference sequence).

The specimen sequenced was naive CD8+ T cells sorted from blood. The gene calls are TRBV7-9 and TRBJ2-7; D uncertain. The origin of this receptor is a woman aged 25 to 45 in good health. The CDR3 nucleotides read TGTGCCAGCAGCTTAGGAAGGAACGACGAGCAGTACTTC. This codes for CASSLGRNDEQYF. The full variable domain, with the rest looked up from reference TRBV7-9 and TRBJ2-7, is DTGVSQNPRHKITKRGQNVTFRCDPISEHNRLYWYRQTLGQGPEFLTYFQNEAQLEKSRLLSDRFSAERPKGSFSTLEIQRTEQGDSAMYLCASSLGRNDEQYFGPGTRLTVT.